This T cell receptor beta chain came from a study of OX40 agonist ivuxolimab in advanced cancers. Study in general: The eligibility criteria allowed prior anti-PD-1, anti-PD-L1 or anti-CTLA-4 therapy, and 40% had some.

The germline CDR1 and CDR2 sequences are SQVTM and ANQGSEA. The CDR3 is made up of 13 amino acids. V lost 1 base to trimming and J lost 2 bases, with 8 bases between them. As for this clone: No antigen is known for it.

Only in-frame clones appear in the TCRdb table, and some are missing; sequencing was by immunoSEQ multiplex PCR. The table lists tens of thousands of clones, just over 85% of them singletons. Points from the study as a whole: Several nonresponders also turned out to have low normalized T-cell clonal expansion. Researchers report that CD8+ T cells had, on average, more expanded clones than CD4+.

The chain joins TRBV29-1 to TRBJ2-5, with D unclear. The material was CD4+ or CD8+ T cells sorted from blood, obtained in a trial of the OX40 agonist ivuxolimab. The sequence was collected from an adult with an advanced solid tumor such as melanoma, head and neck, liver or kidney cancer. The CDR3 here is CSVEGQVQETQYF. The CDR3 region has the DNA TGCAGCGTTGAAGGTCAGGTACAAGAGACCCAGTACTTC.